These 27 T cell receptor beta chains were sequenced from one sample in a study of T cells in Graves' hyperthyroidism and ophthalmopathy. Template material for amplifying TCR beta CDR3 regions consisted of RNA transcripts. HTBI primers were used for first-round RT-PCR of the TCR CDR3. One entry per CDR3 protein, called by TCRdb with MiXCR from the multiplex PCR reads. Among around 190,000 distinct CDR3 sequences, roughly 17% were seen once, and the ten largest hold 53%. The sequenced sample was blood. The receptor source for this set is a woman aged 50 to 60 with Graves' hyperthyroidism.

This clonotype appeared many times. The CDR3, as DNA: TGTGCCAGCAGTAAAAAAGGGGGAATAGCTGAAGCTTTCTTT. Its protein product is CASSKKGGIAEAFF. The chain links TRBV12-3 or TRBV12-4 to TRBJ1-1, with D possibly being TRBD1 (6 bases). The CDR3 runs 14 residues. The V end was cut by 5 bases, the J end by 6 bases, with 16 bases between.

V usage is TRBV30 and J usage is TRBJ2-7; 8 bases are shared with TRBD1. The CDR3 sequence is 12 residues long. Germline V gives CDR1 GTSNPN, CDR2 SVGIG (reference sequence). Germline trimming cut 3 bases from V and 4 bases from J; bases unmatched to any gene: 2. The CDR3: CAWSRQGYEQYF. Here the CDR3 DNA reads TGTGCCTGGAGCCGACAGGGGTACGAGCAGTACTTC.

This clonotype appeared many times. V usage is TRBV27 and J usage is TRBJ2-1, with no clear D. With 5 bases removed from V and 5 bases from J, the gap between germline ends came to 7 bases. Germline V lookup: CDR1 MNHEY, CDR2 SMNVEV (reference sequence). CDR3 size: 12 residues. CDR3 nucleotides: TGTGCCAGCAGTCTAATAAACAATGAGCAGTTCTTC. Its protein product is CASSLINNEQFF.

This sequence joins TRBV20-1 and TRBJ2-7, with TRBD2 matching 7 bases. Trimming took 3 bases from V and 7 from J; bases not matched to a gene: 9. Looked up from germline, CDR1 is DFQATT and CDR2 is SNEGSKA (reference sequence). This CDR3 is 13 amino acids long. This CDR3 is CSARRLAEWEQYF. CDR3 DNA: TGCAGTGCTAGGCGGCTAGCGGAGTGGGAGCAGTACTTC.

This clonotype was observed many times. This chain joins TRBV20-1 and TRBJ2-4, with D perhaps TRBD2 (5 bases). The CDR3 totals 15 residues. Trimming removed 3 bases from V and 6 bases from J, with 18 bases in between. Germline V gene sequence: CDR1 DFQATT, CDR2 SNEGSKA (reference sequence). Written as DNA, the CDR3 is TGCAGTGCTAGTATATCACAACTAGAGTCAAACATTCAGTACTTC. This translates into CSASISQLESNIQYF.

This clonotype was seen only a few times. The chain is built from TRBV10-3 and TRBJ2-1; no clear D gene. The germline V and J ends were trimmed by 7 bases and 0 bases, with 16 bases remaining between them. CDR1 and CDR2 (germline): ENHRY, SYGVKD. The CDR3 totals 16 residues. The CDR3 reads CAITPGSSLSYNEQFF. The CDR3 DNA follows: TGTGCCATCACTCCCGGGTCGTCCCTCTCCTACAATGAGCAGTTCTTC.

There are many counts of this clonotype. The rearrangement joins TRBV10-3 to TRBJ2-7, with 9 nucleotides matching TRBD1. The CDR3 contains 14 residues. Germline values: CDR1 ENHRY, CDR2 SYGVKD. V lost 8 bases and J lost 6; bases outside the gene matches: 11. The CDR3 spells CAIRGQGQGSEQYF. CDR3 in DNA: TGTGCCATCCGAGGACAGGGGCAGGGGTCCGAGCAGTACTTC.

Ten or more counts support this clonotype. The chain employs TRBV7-2 and TRBJ2-2; the D is unclear. Germline V gene sequence: CDR1 SGHTA, CDR2 FQGNSA. With 7 bases removed from V and 7 bases from J, the gap between germline ends came to 10 bases. The CDR3 loop spans 12 amino acids. The CDR3 DNA reads TGTGCCAGCACCTCGGCGTACGGGGAGCTGTTTTTT. Translating gives CASTSAYGELFF.

This clonotype was seen many times. The chain has TRBV15 and TRBJ1-5; possible D gene TRBD1, 6 bases. The CDR3 runs 15 residues. Germline V gives CDR1 LNHNV, CDR2 YYDKDF (reference sequence). Between the trimmed V and J ends, which lost 0 bases and 7 bases, there was a span of 13 bases. Here the CDR3 DNA reads TGTGCCACCAGCAGAGATGCAGGGGAGGAACAGCCCCAGCATTTT. As protein: CATSRDAGEEQPQHF.

The chain recombines TRBV28 with TRBJ2-1; 9 positions agree with TRBD1. V lost 6 bases to trimming and J lost 7 bases; unmatched junction nucleotides: 7. The CDR3 covers 14 residues. Germline assignment: CDR1 MDHEN and CDR2 SYDVKM. CDR3 in DNA: TGTGCCAGCAGACGGGACAGGGCTCTAAATGAGCAGTTCTTC. Residues: CASRRDRALNEQFF. Full variable domain (outside the CDR3, taken from reference TRBV28 and TRBJ2-1): DVKVTQSSRYLVKRTGEKVFLECVQDMDHENMFWYRQDPGLGLRLIYFSYDVKMKEKGDIPEGYSVSREKKERFSLILESASTNQTSMYLCASRRDRALNEQFFGPGTRLTVL.

This clonotype was detected only a few times. At one end, the junction sequence differs from germline, possibly due to a read error. The chain has TRBV28 and TRBJ1-5; 7 bases map to TRBD1. From germline, CDR1 is MDHEN and CDR2 SYDVKM. The CDR3 spans 19 residues. The CDR3, as DNA: TGTGCCAGCAGTGAACGGGACCTTCAGGGGGATTATAGCAGTCAGCCCCAGCATTTT. It specifies CASSERDLQGDYSSQPQHF.

This clonotype was seen only a few times. The rearrangement links TRBV10-3 to TRBJ2-2; no reliable D call. Per germline, CDR1 ENHRY and CDR2 SYGVKD. This CDR3 is built from 14 residues. V was cut by 4 bases and J by 1 base, with 7 bases left in between. The CDR3, as DNA: TGTGCCATCAGTGGTGATGGGAACACCGGGGAGCTGTTTTTT. Amino acid sequence: CAISGDGNTGELFF.

V is TRBV24-1 and J is TRBJ1-1, with D maybe TRBD1 (5 bases). The CDR3 is made up of 13 amino acids. The V and J ends lost 2 bases and 10 bases respectively, with 13 bases between them. In germline, CDR1 is KGHDR, CDR2 SFDVKD. CDR3 sequence: CATSDSFGGGAFF. The CDR3 DNA reads TGTGCCACCAGTGATTCATTCGGGGGGGGAGCTTTCTTT.

The chain recombines TRBV2 with TRBJ1-1; D perhaps matches TRBD1 (5 bases). Germline V lookup: CDR1 SNHLY, CDR2 FYNNEI. Trimming pared 5 bases from V and 1 base from J, leaving 14 bases between. The CDR3 is 15 amino acids. CDR3 in DNA: TGTGCCAGCAGTCTTCAGGGTAACGCGAACACTGAAGCTTTCTTT. This translates into CASSLQGNANTEAFF.

This clonotype has a handful of counts. The genes are TRBV6-1 and TRBJ1-3, with D perhaps TRBD1 (6 bases). Germline V gene sequence: CDR1 MNHNS, CDR2 SASEGT. The CDR3 sequence is 16 residues long. Trimming pared 5 bases from V and 0 bases from J, leaving 14 bases between. The CDR3 sequence: CASSPGTPSSGNTIYF. CDR3 coding DNA: TGTGCCAGCAGTCCGGGGACACCTTCCTCTGGAAACACCATATATTTT.

This clonotype was counted many times. V is TRBV12-3 or TRBV12-4 and J is TRBJ2-3; D gene uncertain. The CDR3 has 13 amino acids. Trimming took off 6 bases at V and 4 bases at J, with 11 bases between the two ends. The CDR3 nucleotides are TGTGCCAGCAGCCCCAAATCCCCAGATACGCAGTATTTT. Protein sequence: CASSPKSPDTQYF.

This clonotype was picked up a small number of times. V gene TRBV29-1 combines with J gene TRBJ2-2, with D possibly being TRBD2 (5 bases). CDR1 is SQVTM, CDR2 ANQGSEA, per germline. This CDR3 comprises 13 residues. The V gene lost 7 bases and the J gene lost 1 base, with 10 bases spanning the gap. CDR3: CSGLGVNTGELFF. The CDR3 DNA follows: TGCAGCGGACTGGGAGTGAACACCGGGGAGCTGTTTTTT.

This clonotype occurred many times. The V call is TRBV2, the J call TRBJ1-3; D uncertain. Germline CDR1 SNHLY, CDR2 FYNNEI. The V gene lost 4 bases and the J gene lost 0 bases, with 7 bases spanning the gap. The length of the CDR3 is 14 residues. CDR3 DNA: TGTGCCAGCAGTGCTGCGAGCTCTGGAAACACCATATATTTT. This codes for CASSAASSGNTIYF.

V and J are TRBV20-1 and TRBJ1-5, with D uncertain. CDR1 is DFQATT, CDR2 SNEGSKA, per germline (reference sequence). This CDR3 contains 17 residues. V lost 6 bases and J lost 2, with 23 bases in between. The CDR3 coding sequence is TGCAGTGCCCAGAAAACTCCAGGTGGCTGGGGCAATCAGCCCCAGCATTTT. Its protein product is CSAQKTPGGWGNQPQHF.

The rearrangement joins TRBV4-1 to TRBJ2-5; 7 bases align to TRBD1. With V trimmed by 0 bases and J by 2 bases, 6 bases remained unmatched. Germline V lookup: CDR1 MGHRA, CDR2 YSYEKL. The CDR3 extends over 16 amino acids. CDR3: CASSQEPGTVQETQYF. Written as DNA, the CDR3 is TGCGCCAGCAGCCAAGAGCCCGGGACAGTACAAGAGACCCAGTACTTC.

This clonotype was detected only a few times. The chain recombines TRBV20-1 with TRBJ2-1; TRBD2 aligns across 13 bases. Trimming cost V 2 bases and J 13 bases; bases outside gene matches: 8. The length of the CDR3 is 14 residues. Germline CDR1 reads DFQATT; CDR2 reads SNEGSKA (reference sequence). The CDR3, as DNA: TGCAGTGCTAGATTAGGACTAGCGGGAGTTTACCAGTTCTTC. Encoded protein: CSARLGLAGVYQFF.

V gene TRBV20-1 combines with J gene TRBJ1-4, with a weak D call TRBD1 (5 bases). The CDR3 loop spans 15 amino acids. Germline values: CDR1 DFQATT, CDR2 SNEGSKA (reference sequence). Trimming removed 0 bases from V and 4 bases from J, with 12 bases in between. CDR3 region: CSARDGASGNEKLFF. The CDR3, as DNA: TGCAGTGCTAGAGATGGGGCCAGCGGTAATGAAAAACTGTTTTTT.

In this sample, this clonotype turned up many times. J is TRBJ1-1 and V is TRBV18; 9 nucleotides agree with TRBD1. Germline V lookup: CDR1 KGHSH, CDR2 LQKENI. The CDR3 sequence is 15 residues long. Unmatched junction bases numbered 9, after V lost 5 bases and J lost 5 bases. As DNA, the CDR3 is TGTGCCAGCTCATCAACAGGGGGCGCCGGAACTGAAGCTTTCTTT. This translates into CASSSTGGAGTEAFF.

V usage is TRBV28 and J usage is TRBJ2-7; 10 positions agree with TRBD2. The CDR3 spans 17 residues. V was pared by 2 bases and J by 1 base, with 8 bases of the junction left unmatched. Per germline, CDR1 MDHEN and CDR2 SYDVKM. This chain's CDR3 is CASSLPSSGSASYEQYF. CDR3 sequence (DNA): TGTGCCAGCAGTTTACCGTCTAGCGGGAGTGCATCCTACGAGCAGTACTTC. Drawing the rest from reference TRBV28 and TRBJ2-7, the complete variable domain is DVKVTQSSRYLVKRTGEKVFLECVQDMDHENMFWYRQDPGLGLRLIYFSYDVKMKEKGDIPEGYSVSREKKERFSLILESASTNQTSMYLCASSLPSSGSASYEQYFGPGTRLTVT.

The chain employs TRBV5-4 and TRBJ2-7; TRBD1 matches 9 bases. The CDR3 is 15 amino acids. Germline lookup yields CDR1 SGHNT and CDR2 YYREEE (reference sequence). The junction had 3 bases not matched to a gene; V was cut back by 0 bases and J by 2 bases. The CDR3 spells CASSLAGQGTYEQYF. Here the CDR3 DNA reads TGTGCCAGCAGCTTGGCGGGACAGGGAACCTACGAGCAGTACTTC.

This clonotype was found many times. This chain links TRBV6-1 with TRBJ2-7; D perhaps matches TRBD2 (5 bases). The germline V gene encodes CDR1 MNHNS and CDR2 SASEGT. Trimming cost V 3 bases and J 1 base, with 13 bases left between them. The CDR3 runs to 15 residues. The CDR3 DNA is TGTGCCAGCAGTGAGCAAGCGGTTATTTCCTACGAGCAGTACTTC. Protein: CASSEQAVISYEQYF.

This clonotype was observed at least ten times. The chain has TRBV30 and TRBJ2-1; no definite D call. The CDR3 is made up of 14 amino acids. V shed 2 bases and J shed 0 bases, with 8 bases lying between them. CDR1 GTSNPN and CDR2 SVGIG come from the germline V gene (reference sequence). CDR3 sequence reads: CAWSLGSSYNEQFF. DNA of the CDR3: TGTGCCTGGAGTCTGGGAAGCTCCTACAATGAGCAGTTCTTC.